The 3 T cell receptor beta chains in this list originate from one sample, sequenced in a study of T cell responses to AZD1222 COVID-19 vaccine. Assay used: immunoSEQ multiplex PCR; TCRdb lists only in-frame clones, some missing. The table records under 95,000 clones, roughly nine tenths of them present only once. This specimen consisted of peripheral blood, obtained 28 days after the second AZD1222 dose. These receptors were collected from an adult who received the AZD1222 COVID-19 vaccine.

The chain combines TRBV7-2 with TRBJ2-6, with D possibly being TRBD1 or TRBD2 (6 bases each). The CDR3 loop spans 15 amino acids. Trimming took off 5 bases at V and 3 bases at J, with 11 bases between the two ends. In germline, CDR1 is SGHTA, CDR2 FQGNSA. In DNA form, the CDR3 reads TGTGCCAGCAGCCAAGGGGGGCTTGGGGCCAACGTCCTGACTTTC. Its protein is CASSQGGLGANVLTF.

The V gene is TRBV6-5, the J gene TRBJ1-1; D is undetermined. This CDR3 comprises 15 residues. Germline values: CDR1 MNHEY, CDR2 SVGAGI. The V end was cut by 5 bases, the J end by 5 bases, with 18 bases between. The CDR3 region is CASSRAPILGTEAFF. The DNA for the CDR3 is TGTGCCAGCAGTCGGGCCCCTATTTTGGGAACTGAAGCTTTCTTT.

The CDR3 nucleotides read TGTGCCATCAGTGCCGGGACAGGCGTGGAGTACGAGCAGTACTTC. Translating gives CAISAGTGVEYEQYF. The rearrangement uses TRBV10-3 and TRBJ2-7; TRBD1 matches 8 bases. Per the germline V gene, CDR1 is ENHRY and CDR2 is SYGVKD. The CDR3 consists of 15 residues. After removal of 4 bases from V and 4 bases from J, the junction contained 9 bases not matched to a gene.